The clone carrying this TCR beta chain was detected a few times. Antigen specificity is unknown. These data come from a study of T cell repertoires in cytomegalovirus infection. Study in general: Evidence of both CMV infection and a matching HLA type came from public TCR beta signatures.

A single record per CDR3 protein comes from TCRdb applying MiXCR to the reads. The sample has under 500,000 distinct CDR3 sequences, about 42% seen once. V gave up 6 bases and J gave up 0 bases, with 8 bases separating them. The CDR3 is 13 residues long. The source was cultured PBMCs, collected from culture after CMV antigen stimulation. This sequence joins TRBV12-3 or TRBV12-4 and TRBJ1-2; D is unclear. The clonotype originates from a human donor in good health (CMV status not recorded). Some clones in this sample may be carry-over from other donors' samples. CDR3 loop: CASSPGANYGYTF. The CDR3 DNA reads as TGTGCCAGCAGCCCTGGTGCTAACTATGGCTACACCTTC.